This T cell receptor (beta chain) was sequenced for a study of blood T cell repertoires in COVID-19. Study context: PBMCs, B-cell-depleted T cells, or T cells were the source of the cDNA or gDNA that made up the material.

The V gene lost 1 base and the J gene lost 5 bases, with 9 bases spanning the gap. CDR1 is SEHNR and CDR2 is FQNEAQ in the germline V gene (reference sequence). This CDR3 has 13 residues. Some clones are missing from TCRdb's copy, which holds only in-frame ones; the method was immunoSEQ multiplex PCR. Of 110,000 or so clones in the sample, around 87% were seen once. This rearrangement joins TRBV7-9 to TRBJ2-7; tentatively, D is TRBD1 (5 bases). This sequence was found in a woman aged 50 to 65 with acute or convalescent COVID-19. Sequenced sample: peripheral blood. The CDR3, as DNA: TGTGCCAGCAGCTTAGGGACAAGGAACGAGCAGTACTTC. This codes for CASSLGTRNEQYF.